These T cell receptor beta chains were read from a single sample in a study of post-analysis software for immune sequencing data. TCRdb recomputed calls from the PCR reads with MiXCR, one row per CDR3 protein. Of a few hundred thousand distinct CDR3 sequences listed, 35% to 45% are singletons. Sequenced: blood. These receptors were collected from a girl aged 2 to 10 with multiple sclerosis. Both conserved end residues are part of each CDR3. Each record gives: clone size, D gene, J gene, V gene, CDR3 protein, CDR3 DNA. D genes are given only for firm matches. Clone size is not always given. Where it is, it says once, few, many or a class for expanded clones.

abundance: NA; d_gene: NA; j_gene: TRBJ1-1; v_gene: TRBV7-6; CDR3aa: CASSPPGLKGAFF; CDR3nt: TGTGCCAGCAGCCCGCCGGGCCTAAAAGGAGCTTTCTTT
abundance: NA; d_gene: NA; j_gene: TRBJ1-2; v_gene: TRBV5-6; CDR3aa: CASSFNSGPGSGYTF; CDR3nt: TGTGCCAGCAGCTTCAACTCGGGACCGGGCAGTGGCTACACCTTC
abundance: NA; d_gene: TRBD1; j_gene: TRBJ2-7; v_gene: TRBV27; CDR3aa: CASSTTGGPFYEQYF; CDR3nt: TGTGCCAGCAGTACCACAGGGGGACCATTCTACGAGCAGTACTTC
abundance: few; d_gene: TRBD1; j_gene: TRBJ2-1; v_gene: TRBV29-1; CDR3aa: CSAGQGFYNEQFF; CDR3nt: TGCAGCGCGGGACAGGGGTTCTACAATGAGCAGTTCTTC
abundance: NA; d_gene: NA; j_gene: TRBJ2-5; v_gene: TRBV7-6; CDR3aa: CASSPLPRGRETQYF; CDR3nt: TGTGCCAGCAGCCCCCTTCCCCGGGGTCGGGAGACCCAGTACTTC
abundance: NA; d_gene: NA; j_gene: TRBJ1-2; v_gene: TRBV16; CDR3aa: CASSQWTAGTYGYTF; CDR3nt: TGTGCCAGCAGCCAATGGACTGCAGGGACCTATGGCTACACCTTC
abundance: many; d_gene: NA; j_gene: TRBJ2-7; v_gene: TRBV6-2/TRBV6-3; CDR3aa: CASSYSREQYF; CDR3nt: TGTGCCAGCAGTTATTCCAGAGAGCAGTACTTC
abundance: few; d_gene: TRBD1; j_gene: TRBJ2-5; v_gene: TRBV10-1; CDR3aa: CASSDPSTGRETQYF; CDR3nt: TGCGCCAGCAGTGACCCTTCGACAGGGAGAGAGACCCAGTACTTC
abundance: NA; d_gene: TRBD2; j_gene: TRBJ2-1; v_gene: TRBV12-3/TRBV12-4; CDR3aa: CASRPPGLAGVNEQFF; CDR3nt: TGTGCCAGCAGGCCTCCGGGACTAGCGGGAGTCAATGAGCAGTTCTTC
abundance: NA; d_gene: TRBD1; j_gene: TRBJ2-1; v_gene: TRBV20-1; CDR3aa: CSARGRTGGVGNEQFF; CDR3nt: TGCAGTGCTAGGGGAAGAACAGGGGGCGTAGGCAATGAGCAGTTCTTC
abundance: NA; d_gene: NA; j_gene: TRBJ2-2; v_gene: TRBV6-2/TRBV6-3; CDR3aa: CASSPGAVPTGELFF; CDR3nt: TGTGCCAGCAGCCCTGGGGCGGTACCCACCGGGGAGCTGTTTTTT
abundance: NA; d_gene: TRBD1; j_gene: TRBJ1-4; v_gene: TRBV11-2; CDR3aa: CASSRRQGQNEKLFF; CDR3nt: TGTGCCAGCAGCCGTAGACAGGGACAGAATGAAAAACTGTTTTTT
abundance: NA; d_gene: TRBD2; j_gene: TRBJ2-7; v_gene: TRBV28; CDR3aa: CASSLNREGAEQYF; CDR3nt: TGTGCCAGCAGTTTAAACCGGGAGGGTGCAGAGCAGTACTTC
abundance: few; d_gene: TRBD1; j_gene: TRBJ2-7; v_gene: TRBV6-6; CDR3aa: CASSSTTGASYEQYF; CDR3nt: TGTGCCAGCAGTTCCACGACAGGGGCCTCGTACGAGCAGTACTTC
abundance: few; d_gene: TRBD1; j_gene: TRBJ1-4; v_gene: TRBV12-3/TRBV12-4; CDR3aa: CASSLTGGAGGKLFF; CDR3nt: TGTGCCAGCAGTTTAACAGGGGGCGCGGGTGGCAAACTGTTTTTT
abundance: NA; d_gene: NA; j_gene: TRBJ2-6; v_gene: TRBV5-1; CDR3aa: CASSPNQAGANVLTF; CDR3nt: TGCGCCAGCAGCCCCAATCAGGCTGGGGCCAACGTCCTGACTTTC
abundance: NA; d_gene: NA; j_gene: TRBJ2-7; v_gene: TRBV21-1; CDR3aa: CASRSSRQNCEQYF; CDR3nt: TGTGCCAGCCGTTCGTCTCGACAAAACTGCGAGCAGTACTTC
abundance: NA; d_gene: TRBD1; j_gene: TRBJ1-1; v_gene: TRBV5-1; CDR3aa: CASSLLGQLGEAFF; CDR3nt: TGCGCCAGCAGCTTGTTGGGACAGCTGGGAGAGGCTTTCTTT
abundance: NA; d_gene: NA; j_gene: TRBJ2-7; v_gene: TRBV7-9; CDR3aa: CASSPLGDYEQYF; CDR3nt: TGTGCCAGCAGCCCCCTGGGGGACTACGAGCAGTACTTC
abundance: NA; d_gene: NA; j_gene: TRBJ2-5; v_gene: TRBV5-1; CDR3aa: CASSLFAPPAETRYF; CDR3nt: TGCGCCAGCAGCTTGTTTGCCCCCCCGGCGGAGACCCGGTACTTC
abundance: few; d_gene: NA; j_gene: TRBJ2-3; v_gene: TRBV25-1; CDR3aa: CASSEGLLGADTQYF; CDR3nt: TGTGCCAGCAGTGAGGGGCTGTTGGGCGCAGATACGCAGTATTTT
abundance: few; d_gene: NA; j_gene: TRBJ2-3; v_gene: TRBV27; CDR3aa: CASSWVPDTQYF; CDR3nt: TGTGCCAGCAGTTGGGTCCCAGATACGCAGTATTTT